These 25 T cell receptor beta chains were sequenced from one sample in a study of graft-versus-host responses after intestinal transplantation. Sequenced by immunoSEQ multiplex PCR; TCRdb stores in-frame clones only, minus some. The data contain about 82,000 clones, 91% of them singletons. The antigens these receptors bind are not known. The sequenced sample was unstimulated CD4+ T cells sorted from spleen or lymph node cells, obtained before intestinal transplant. The source is a human donor who received an intestinal transplant.

The rearrangement links TRBV9 to TRBJ2-3; TRBD2 aligns across 9 bases. The CDR3 consists of 16 residues. Germline CDR1 and CDR2: SGDLS and YYNGEE. The V and J ends lost 0 bases and 4 bases, in that order; junction bases with no gene match: 6. The CDR3, as DNA: TGTGCCAGCAGCGTAGTAGGGGGACTAGCATCAGATACGCAGTATTTT. This codes for CASSVVGGLASDTQYF.

The chain recombines TRBV30 with TRBJ2-7, with a weak D call TRBD2 (6 bases). Per germline, CDR1 GTSNPN and CDR2 SVGIG (reference sequence). The CDR3 runs to 16 residues. The ends were cut back, 0 bases at V and 5 bases at J, with 20 bases in the middle. The CDR3 protein is CAWSVLRGGGFHEQYF. The DNA for the CDR3 is TGTGCCTGGAGTGTACTCCGGGGAGGCGGGTTCCACGAGCAGTACTTC.

The chain combines TRBV5-1 with TRBJ2-2; TRBD2 agrees at 12 bases. The junction had 2 bases not matched to a gene; V was cut back by 4 bases and J by 4 bases. This CDR3 has 15 residues. Germline loops: CDR1 SGHRS, CDR2 YFSETQ. The CDR3 DNA reads as TGCGCCAGCAGCCCGGGACTAGCGGGCACCGGGGAGCTGTTTTTT. Residues: CASSPGLAGTGELFF.

The genes are TRBV12-5 and TRBJ2-2; 7 bases fit TRBD1. Per the germline V gene, CDR1 is LGHNT and CDR2 is FRNRAP. The CDR3 spans 17 residues. Trimming at V came to 4 bases and at J to 0 bases, leaving 8 bases not matched to a gene. The CDR3 here is CASGSVGTAPNTGELFF. CDR3 sequence (DNA): TGTGCTAGTGGTTCTGTCGGGACAGCCCCGAACACCGGGGAGCTGTTTTTT.

The J gene is TRBJ2-3, the V gene TRBV4-3, with 9 positions matching TRBD1. J gave up 3 bases and V 0 bases, and 4 bases lay outside the gene matches. This CDR3 has 16 residues. Germline V gene lookup returns CDR1 LGHNA and CDR2 YSLEER. The CDR3 loop is CASSQETGGRTDTQYF. As DNA, the CDR3 is TGCGCCAGCAGCCAAGAGACAGGGGGGAGGACAGATACGCAGTATTTT.

In its sample, this clone was seen a few times. This chain links TRBV6-5 with TRBJ1-1, with D perhaps TRBD1 (6 bases). Germline CDR1 MNHEY, CDR2 SVGAGI. This CDR3 contains 14 residues. Trimming stripped 4 bases from V and 5 bases from J, with 14 bases between. The CDR3 nucleotides are TGTGCCAGCAGTTCGACAGGCTGGGGTACTGAAGCTTTCTTT. Translating gives CASSSTGWGTEAFF.

The chain combines TRBV27 with TRBJ2-5; 7 positions agree with TRBD1. The CDR3 length is 15 residues. After removal of 6 bases from V and 5 bases from J, the junction contained 12 bases not matched to a gene. CDR1 and CDR2 from the germline V gene are MNHEY and SMNVEV (reference sequence). The CDR3 nucleotides are TGTGCCAGCAGGCCCCACAGGGGTGGGCCTGAGACCCAGTACTTC. Translation: CASRPHRGGPETQYF.

The chain is built from TRBV5-6 and TRBJ2-5, with D possibly TRBD1 on 5 matching bases. CDR1 and CDR2 from the germline V gene are SGHDT and YYEEEE. The CDR3 is 16 amino acids. V gave up 0 bases and J gave up 1 base, with 13 bases separating them. DNA of the CDR3: TGTGCCAGCAGCTTGGCAGGGATTGGGTTCCAAGAGACCCAGTACTTC. Translation gives CASSLAGIGFQETQYF.

This rearrangement joins TRBV6-5 to TRBJ1-1; TRBD1 matches at 10 bases. Germline trimming cut 7 bases from V and 5 bases from J; bases unmatched to any gene: 10. Germline V lookup: CDR1 MNHEY, CDR2 SVGAGI. This CDR3 contains 15 residues. The CDR3 loop is CASTRRDRGVTEAFF. The CDR3 DNA follows: TGTGCCAGCACACGCCGGGACAGGGGTGTGACTGAAGCTTTCTTT.

The V and J genes are TRBV29-1 and TRBJ1-2; TRBD1 agrees at 7 bases. The CDR3 runs to 14 residues. The V and J ends lost 4 bases and 5 bases, in that order; junction bases with no gene match: 10. The germline V gene encodes CDR1 SQVTM and CDR2 ANQGSEA. The CDR3 nucleotides are TGCAGCGTTGGGGACCCGGGACAGCTATATGGCTACACCTTC. Translated, it gives CSVGDPGQLYGYTF.

This clone appeared a single time. The chain recombines TRBV19 with TRBJ2-7; 8 bases align to TRBD1. CDR1 is LNHDA and CDR2 is SQIVND in the germline V gene (reference sequence). There are 14 residues in the CDR3. Trimming removed 6 bases from V and 2 bases from J; junction bases left unmatched: 6. The CDR3 region has the DNA TGTGCCAGTAGCCCCCAGGGGGCCACCTACGAGCAGTACTTC. The encoded protein is CASSPQGATYEQYF.

The sample holds one count of this clone. The genes are TRBV30 and TRBJ1-3; D remains unclear. Germline CDR1 is GTSNPN and CDR2 is SVGIG (reference sequence). This CDR3 has 15 amino acids. The CDR3 spells CAQSRGRSPGNTIYF. CDR3 nucleotide sequence: TGTGCGCAGTCAAGAGGGAGAAGCCCTGGAAACACCATATATTTT.

This chain joins TRBV7-7 and TRBJ2-1; TRBD1 is a possible D gene (6 bases). Germline V CDR1 and CDR2: SSHAT, FNYEAQ (reference sequence). The length of the CDR3 is 16 residues. V shed 5 bases and J shed 12 bases, with 26 bases lying between them. The CDR3 sequence is CASSIPEAGEAVGQFF. The CDR3 nucleotides read TGTGCCAGCAGCATACCGGAGGCAGGGGAAGCGGTTGGGCAGTTCTTC.

This chain joins TRBV5-1 and TRBJ2-3, with D possibly being TRBD2 (5 bases). Germline CDR1 reads SGHRS; CDR2 reads YFSETQ. V lost 3 bases and J 6 bases, leaving 8 bases between the germline ends. The CDR3 is 12 amino acids. CDR3 nucleotide sequence: TGCGCCAGCAGCTCCCGGGGTGATACGCAGTATTTT. This encodes CASSSRGDTQYF.

The V and J genes are TRBV2 and TRBJ2-3; D possibly corresponds to TRBD1 (5 bases). The germline gives CDR1 SNHLY, CDR2 FYNNEI. This CDR3 region has 14 residues. V shed 5 bases and J shed 0 bases, with 9 bases lying between them. In DNA form, the CDR3 reads TGTGCCAGCAGTACAGGTTTGAGCACAGATACGCAGTATTTT. It codes for CASSTGLSTDTQYF.

The gene calls are TRBV6-6 and TRBJ2-3, with D perhaps TRBD2 (6 bases). The V and J ends lost 10 bases and 3 bases respectively, with 14 bases between them. CDR1 is MNHNY and CDR2 is SVGAGI in the germline V gene (reference sequence). There are 13 residues in the CDR3. The CDR3: CATERVGTDTQYF. The CDR3 bases are TGTGCCACGGAGCGGGTTGGGACAGATACGCAGTATTTT.

V and J are TRBV9 and TRBJ2-3, with D possibly matching TRBD1 (5 bases). V lost 3 bases to trimming and J lost 5 bases, with 16 bases between them. This CDR3 has 15 residues. CDR1 and CDR2 (germline): SGDLS, YYNGEE. CDR3 nucleotides: TGTGCCAGCAGCGAGGGGAATAGTGAAGGAGATACGCAGTATTTT. Translation gives CASSEGNSEGDTQYF.

J is TRBJ2-5 and V is TRBV30, with TRBD1 matching 8 bases. The V gene's germline CDR1 is GTSNPN and CDR2 SVGIG (reference sequence). The CDR3 loop spans 14 amino acids. V gave up 2 bases and J gave up 2 bases; unmatched junction bases: 4. For the CDR3, the DNA is TGTGCCTGGAGTACAGGGGGTTCACAAGAGACCCAGTACTTC. Amino acid sequence: CAWSTGGSQETQYF.

The V and J genes are TRBV9 and TRBJ2-1; 7 positions agree with TRBD2. V dropped 2 bases and J dropped 5; count of bases not matched to a gene: 13. CDR1 and CDR2 (germline): SGDLS, YYNGEE. The CDR3 is 17 residues long. The CDR3 sequence is CASSVSGGFRKDNEQFF. The CDR3, as DNA: TGTGCCAGCAGCGTCTCGGGGGGTTTTCGAAAGGACAATGAGCAGTTCTTC.

The gene calls are TRBV11-2 and TRBJ2-7, with TRBD2 identical over 14 bases. The V and J ends lost 8 bases and 4 bases, in that order; junction bases with no gene match: 4. The CDR3 extends over 14 amino acids. CDR1 SGHAT and CDR2 FQNNGV come from the germline V gene. The CDR3 loop is CASEGLAGGYEQYF. CDR3 sequence (DNA): TGTGCCAGCGAAGGACTAGCGGGGGGTTACGAGCAGTACTTC.

The gene calls are TRBV19 and TRBJ1-2, with 10 bases fitting TRBD1. The germline gives CDR1 LNHDA, CDR2 SQIVND (reference sequence). The V gene end was trimmed by 5 bases and the J gene end by 5 bases; junction bases not matched to a gene: 8. The CDR3 spans 15 residues. The CDR3 sequence is CASSVRTGGDYGYTF. The CDR3 nucleotides read TGTGCCAGTAGTGTACGGACAGGGGGGGATTATGGCTACACCTTC.

The rearrangement links TRBV30 to TRBJ1-4; 7 bases are shared with TRBD1. The CDR3 is made up of 15 amino acids. Germline loops: CDR1 GTSNPN, CDR2 SVGIG (reference sequence). Germline trimming cut 3 bases from V and 4 bases from J; bases unmatched to any gene: 8. CDR3 amino acids: CAWSYDRVNNEKLFF. The CDR3 region has the DNA TGTGCCTGGAGCTACGACAGGGTCAATAATGAAAAACTGTTTTTT. The complete variable domain, with remaining parts taken from reference TRBV30 and TRBJ1-4, reads SQTIHQWPATLVQPVGSPLSLECTVEGTSNPNLYWYRQAAGRGLQLLFYSVGIGQISSEVPQNLSASRPQDRQFILSSKKLLLSDSGFYLCAWSYDRVNNEKLFFGSGTQLSVL.

V gene TRBV29-1 combines with J gene TRBJ2-5; 7 bases align to TRBD2. Trimming removed 5 bases from V and 5 bases from J; junction bases left unmatched: 11. The CDR3 totals 14 residues. Germline V CDR1 and CDR2: SQVTM, ANQGSEA. Here the CDR3 reads CSVFAGVPGETQYF. The CDR3 DNA is TGCAGCGTTTTCGCGGGGGTGCCGGGGGAGACCCAGTACTTC.

V gene TRBV15 combines with J gene TRBJ1-1; 7 nucleotides match TRBD1. This CDR3 comprises 14 residues. Germline CDR1 LNHNV, CDR2 YYDKDF (reference sequence). V lost 8 bases, J lost 4 bases, and 10 bases stayed unmatched. The CDR3 coding sequence is TGTGCCACCGGAGAGGGGACAGTTGGCACTGAAGCTTTCTTT. This sequence encodes CATGEGTVGTEAFF.

The chain combines TRBV7-2 with TRBJ2-1, with a possible D match to TRBD2 (5 bases). The CDR3 is 17 residues long. From germline, CDR1 is SGHTA and CDR2 FQGNSA. V gave up 5 bases and J gave up 3 bases, with 20 bases separating them. The CDR3 sequence: CASSPSLLEGRYNEQFF. As DNA, the CDR3 is TGTGCCAGCAGCCCCAGCCTACTAGAAGGTCGCTACAATGAGCAGTTCTTC.